One and the same sample provided the 21 T cell receptor beta chains below, sequenced in a study of T-cell reconstitution after alpha-beta-depleted transplantation in children. Preparation of the TCRbeta library involved a method that used unique molecular identifiers. From the PCR reads, TCRdb called clonotypes with MiXCR, one entry per CDR3 protein. The sample yields roughly 790,000 distinct CDR3 sequences, 15% to 20% seen once. The material was PBMCs, mostly from graft donor cells, obtained 360 days after TCRalphabeta/CD19-depleted stem cell transplant. All receptors derive from a male patient younger than 18 who had a stem cell transplant for acute lymphoblastic leukemia, so the T cells may come from the graft donor.

V gene TRBV20-1 combines with J gene TRBJ1-6; 9 bases map to TRBD1. The CDR3 extends over 14 amino acids. The J segment lost 7 bases and the V segment lost 4 bases, leaving 5 bases of the junction unmatched. Germline CDR1 DFQATT, CDR2 SNEGSKA (reference sequence). The DNA for the CDR3 is TGCAGTGCTACTCGGACAGGGGTGAATTCACCCCTCCACTTT. This sequence encodes CSATRTGVNSPLHF.

This clonotype was seen a handful of times. This chain uses TRBV20-1 with TRBJ1-1; no clear D. This CDR3 contains 12 residues. Germline V gene sequence: CDR1 DFQATT, CDR2 SNEGSKA (reference sequence). The V gene lost 5 bases and the J gene lost 1 base, with 8 bases spanning the gap. CDR3 residues: CSAVRGNTEAFF. The CDR3, as DNA: TGCAGTGCTGTGAGAGGGAACACTGAAGCTTTCTTT.

The chain links TRBV2 to TRBJ2-3, with 10 bases that match TRBD2. CDR3 size: 16 residues. Losses at the gene ends were 2 bases for V and 2 bases for J; bases not matched to a gene: 4. Looked up from germline, CDR1 is SNHLY and CDR2 is FYNNEI. The CDR3 DNA reads TGTGCCAGCAGTGAACCCGGGACTAGCGCCACAGATACGCAGTATTTT. It codes for CASSEPGTSATDTQYF.

This clonotype came up a few times. The chain links TRBV7-9 to TRBJ1-4; no reliable D call. The CDR3 totals 14 residues. Trimming cost V 5 bases and J 5 bases, with 12 bases left between them. Germline-derived CDR1 and CDR2 are SEHNR and FQNEAQ (reference sequence). CDR3 residues: CASSTPGLNEKLFF. CDR3 DNA sequence: TGTGCCAGCAGCACCCCTGGACTCAATGAAAAACTGTTTTTT.

This clonotype has more than one count but fewer than ten. The chain is built from TRBV29-1 and TRBJ1-4; D ambiguous. This CDR3 has 13 amino acids. The germline CDR1 and CDR2 sequences are SQVTM and ANQGSEA. The ends were cut back, 2 bases at V and 8 bases at J, with 12 bases in the middle. The CDR3 is CSVEWAFGEKLFF. DNA of the CDR3: TGCAGCGTTGAATGGGCATTTGGGGAAAAACTGTTTTTT.

This clonotype was counted a few times. The V call is TRBV4-1, the J call TRBJ2-1; 9 bases match TRBD2. The V gene's germline CDR1 is MGHRA and CDR2 YSYEKL. This CDR3 spans 17 amino acids. J gave up 2 bases and V 5 bases, and 10 bases lay outside the gene matches. CDR3 amino acids: CASSATLAGVTYNEQFF. Written as DNA, the CDR3 is TGCGCCAGCAGCGCCACCTTAGCGGGAGTGACCTACAATGAGCAGTTCTTC.

J is TRBJ2-3 and V is TRBV6-1, with TRBD1 identical over 8 bases. The CDR3 runs 16 residues. With 6 bases clipped from V and 10 bases from J, the junction kept 18 bases outside the gene matches. Germline lookup yields CDR1 MNHNS and CDR2 SASEGT. The DNA of the CDR3 is TGTGCCAGCAGGGAAACACAGGGGGATACTTGGGTCTCGCAGTATTTT. Protein: CASRETQGDTWVSQYF.

This clonotype has a handful of counts. This chain uses TRBV29-1 with TRBJ2-3; tentatively, D is TRBD2 (5 bases). The CDR3 consists of 12 residues. Trimming removed 8 bases from V and 2 bases from J, with 11 bases in between. The germline V gene encodes CDR1 SQVTM and CDR2 ANQGSEA. The CDR3 bases are TGCAGCACCACTAGAGCCACAGATACGCAGTATTTT. Residues: CSTTRATDTQYF.

The table lists this clonotype with a few counts. The chain joins TRBV7-9 to TRBJ1-1, with unresolved D. The CDR3 totals 12 residues. The V gene's germline CDR1 is SEHNR and CDR2 FQNEAQ (reference sequence). The V gene lost 5 bases and the J gene lost 5 bases, with 9 bases spanning the gap. CDR3 in amino acids: CASSARVTEAFF. The CDR3 DNA reads TGTGCCAGCAGCGCAAGAGTGACTGAAGCTTTCTTT.

This clonotype was observed a handful of times. The gene calls are TRBV5-1 and TRBJ2-3; maybe TRBD2 (6 bases). The CDR3 extends over 14 amino acids. CDR1 SGHRS and CDR2 YFSETQ come from the germline V gene. Deletions cut 4 bases from V and 4 bases from J, with 13 bases between. CDR3 DNA: TGCGCCAGCAGCCGAGGAGGGCCGTCAGATACGCAGTATTTT. It encodes CASSRGGPSDTQYF.

The rearrangement uses TRBV7-2 and TRBJ2-1, with a tentative D call TRBD2 (5 bases). The CDR3 has 17 amino acids. Trimming shortened V by 2 bases and J by 6 bases, and 20 bases separated the two germline ends. Per the germline V gene, CDR1 is SGHTA and CDR2 is FQGNSA. The CDR3 sequence is CASSLRGGKWALNEQFF. CDR3 bases: TGTGCCAGCAGCTTACGGGGTGGGAAATGGGCCCTCAATGAGCAGTTCTTC.

This clonotype was seen a handful of times. The chain carries TRBV5-1 and TRBJ2-2, with 12 bases fitting TRBD2. Trimming at V came to 1 base and at J to 4 bases, leaving 5 bases not matched to a gene. CDR3 size: 17 residues. Germline CDR1 SGHRS, CDR2 YFSETQ. CDR3 loop: CASSLSSGRAFTGELFF. The CDR3 region has the DNA TGCGCCAGCAGCTTGTCTAGCGGGAGGGCCTTCACCGGGGAGCTGTTTTTT.

In its sample, this clonotype was seen a few times. This chain joins TRBV3-1 and TRBJ2-3; 9 bases map to TRBD2. Germline trimming cut 6 bases from V and 8 bases from J; bases unmatched to any gene: 15. This CDR3 is 16 amino acids long. Germline V CDR1 and CDR2: LGHDT, YNNKEL (reference sequence). The CDR3 region is CASSREAGGPLGTQYF. CDR3 coding DNA: TGTGCCAGCAGTCGCGAGGCGGGAGGGCCGCTGGGTACGCAGTATTTT.

This chain connects TRBV27 to TRBJ2-5; a possible D gene is TRBD2 (6 bases). There are 17 residues in the CDR3. CDR1 and CDR2 (germline): MNHEY, SMNVEV (reference sequence). Trimming took off 6 bases at V and 5 bases at J, with 25 bases between the two ends. The chain's CDR3 is CASRRDGLLRRHETQYF. The DNA of the CDR3 is TGTGCCAGCAGGAGGGATGGACTACTACGTAGGCACGAGACCCAGTACTTC.

This chain connects TRBV5-5 to TRBJ2-1; TRBD2 matches 8 bases. Looked up from germline, CDR1 is SGHKS and CDR2 is YYEKEE (reference sequence). The CDR3 runs to 15 residues. V shed 2 bases, J shed 4 bases, and the junction held 5 bases outside the gene matches. The CDR3 DNA follows: TGTGCCAGCAGCTTTGTAACTAGCGGTTACAATGAGCAGTTCTTC. It is translated as CASSFVTSGYNEQFF.

This clonotype was counted a few times. This rearrangement joins TRBV7-3 to TRBJ2-3; TRBD1 is a possible D gene (6 bases). Germline CDR1 is SGHTA and CDR2 is FQGTGA. This CDR3 contains 16 residues. V lost 5 bases and J lost 4, with 19 bases in between. Here the CDR3 reads CASSLGGAGVADTQYF. The CDR3 DNA is TGTGCCAGCAGCCTAGGGGGAGCAGGCGTGGCAGATACGCAGTATTTT.

The chain links TRBV15 to TRBJ2-1; 8 bases line up with TRBD1. The CDR3 has 13 residues. Per germline, CDR1 LNHNV and CDR2 YYDKDF (reference sequence). V lost 6 bases and J lost 7; bases outside the gene matches: 5. The CDR3 nucleotides read TGTGCCACCAGGGAGACAGGGGTGAATGAGCAGTTCTTC. Amino acid sequence: CATRETGVNEQFF.

J is TRBJ2-3 and V is TRBV27; 7 positions match TRBD2. Germline values: CDR1 MNHEY, CDR2 SMNVEV (reference sequence). This CDR3 contains 15 residues. Trimming cost V 1 base and J 6 bases; bases outside gene matches: 7. In nucleotides, the CDR3 is TGTGCCAGCAGTTTATTTGCGGGAGTAGTGGATACGCAGTATTTT. Its protein product is CASSLFAGVVDTQYF.

There are a few counts of this clonotype. The V gene is TRBV5-1, the J gene TRBJ2-1; possibly TRBD2 for D (6 bases). The V gene's germline CDR1 is SGHRS and CDR2 YFSETQ. There are 15 residues in the CDR3. Trimming took off 4 bases at V and 5 bases at J, with 16 bases between the two ends. CDR3 nucleotide sequence: TGCGCCAGCAGCCCCGGGGGTGGGACCCACAATGAGCAGTTCTTC. Translated, it gives CASSPGGGTHNEQFF.

This clonotype was recorded a few times. The chain employs TRBV4-1 and TRBJ2-6; 7 bases align to TRBD1. The germline CDR1 and CDR2 sequences are MGHRA and YSYEKL. J gave up 4 bases and V 6 bases, and 21 bases lay outside the gene matches. The CDR3 loop spans 20 amino acids. CDR3 DNA sequence: TGCGCCAGCAGACCATTATTCATGACAGGGAATCCATCCGGGGCCAACGTCCTGACTTTC. It specifies CASRPLFMTGNPSGANVLTF.

The CDR3 DNA reads as TGTGCCAGCAGCCAAGACAGGGGACGGGCCGGGGAGCTGTTTTTT. Translation: CASSQDRGRAGELFF. The chain employs TRBV11-2 and TRBJ2-2, with TRBD1 matching 8 bases. The CDR3 sequence is 15 residues long. J lost 6 bases, V lost 5 bases, and 8 bases had no gene match. Germline CDR1 is SGHAT and CDR2 is FQNNGV.